A single sample is the source of the 17 T cell receptor beta chains below, sequenced in a study of regulatory T cells in long-lasting Graves disease. Arm-PCR of CDR3 regions and iRepertoire HTBI primers were the basis on which TCR beta libraries were built. TCRdb reanalysed the multiplex PCR reads using MiXCR and keeps one entry per CDR3 protein. Among 400,000 to 500,000 distinct CDR3 sequences listed, under 25% were seen once. Indicated time point: persistent/refractory GD, antithyroid drugs over 5 years with positive TRAb. PBMC-derived RNA was used for the TCR library. This sample comprised peripheral blood mononuclear cells (PBMCs), obtained when the disease was refractory, from a patient treated with antithyroid drugs. These receptors came from a female donor with Graves disease.

This clonotype was counted a few times. V gene TRBV6-5 combines with J gene TRBJ1-5; perhaps TRBD1 as D (5 bases). The germline V gene encodes CDR1 MNHEY and CDR2 SVGAGI. V was trimmed by 0 bases and J by 7 bases, leaving 16 bases between them. The CDR3 contains 16 residues. CDR3 region: CASSYSRWLGDQPQHF. The CDR3, as DNA: TGTGCCAGCAGTTACTCTAGGTGGCTCGGGGACCAGCCCCAGCATTTT.

A few counts support this clonotype. The chain combines TRBV29-1 with TRBJ1-2; D is undetermined. The V end lost 8 bases, the J end lost 2 bases, and 9 bases lay between the germline ends. Germline CDR1 and CDR2: SQVTM and ANQGSEA. The CDR3 totals 11 residues. The CDR3 reads CSCPENYGYTF. DNA for the CDR3: TGCAGCTGTCCGGAGAACTATGGCTACACCTTC.

This clonotype was seen more than once but under ten times. The CDR3 here is CASSYSGGPSYEQYF. The CDR3 DNA reads TGTGCCAGCAGTTACTCAGGGGGTCCCTCCTACGAGCAGTACTTC. The rearrangement joins TRBV6-2 or TRBV6-3 to TRBJ2-7; tentative D call: TRBD1 (6 bases). CDR1 and CDR2 (germline): MNHEY, SVGEGT. Trimming shortened V by 0 bases and J by 0 bases, and 9 bases separated the two germline ends. The length of the CDR3 is 15 residues.

The table lists this clonotype with many counts. The J gene is TRBJ2-7, the V gene TRBV28; D not resolved. V was shortened by 7 bases and J by 5 bases, with 12 bases between the two germline ends. Germline values: CDR1 MDHEN, CDR2 SYDVKM. This CDR3 has 12 amino acids. The CDR3 loop is CASTTTGDEQYF. The CDR3 coding sequence is TGTGCCAGCACCACGACGGGCGACGAGCAGTACTTC.

This clonotype was detected only a few times. The chain is built from TRBV25-1 and TRBJ2-1; 7 positions match TRBD2. The CDR3 totals 13 residues. Germline CDR1 and CDR2: MGHDK and SYGVNS. V lost 4 bases, J lost 6 bases, and 3 bases stayed unmatched. The CDR3 loop is CASSVTSINEQFF. The CDR3 nucleotides are TGTGCCAGCAGTGTGACTAGCATCAATGAGCAGTTCTTC.

This clonotype was observed a few times. CDR3 coding DNA: TGTGCCAGCAGTTACTCACAGCGGGAGGCTGCAGGGGCCAACGTCCTGACTTTC. Translating it yields CASSYSQREAAGANVLTF. The chain links TRBV6-5 to TRBJ2-6, with TRBD2 matching over 9 bases. Germline V gives CDR1 MNHEY, CDR2 SVGAGI. This CDR3 is 18 amino acids long. V lost 0 bases and J lost 4; bases outside the gene matches: 7.

This clonotype was recorded many times. The chain is built from TRBV12-3 or TRBV12-4 and TRBJ2-5; D possibly corresponds to TRBD1 (5 bases). V gave up 5 bases and J gave up 5 bases, with 15 bases separating them. The CDR3 sequence is 14 residues long. The CDR3 reads CASSSGALLETQYF. The CDR3 DNA follows: TGTGCCAGCAGTAGTGGGGCCTTACTCGAGACCCAGTACTTC.

V gene TRBV3-1 combines with J gene TRBJ1-3; D uncertain. Trimming stripped 5 bases from V and 4 bases from J, with 15 bases between. The CDR3 has 15 residues. CDR1 is LGHDT and CDR2 is YNNKEL in the germline V gene (reference sequence). The DNA of the CDR3 is TGTGCCAGCAGCGAACGACAAGGGTCCGGAAACACCATATATTTT. Translating gives CASSERQGSGNTIYF.

In its sample, this clonotype was seen many times. The rearrangement uses TRBV29-1 and TRBJ1-2, with D unclear. Germline V gene lookup returns CDR1 SQVTM and CDR2 ANQGSEA. The CDR3 is made up of 13 amino acids. V was shortened by 0 bases and J by 4 bases, with 9 bases between the two germline ends. The CDR3 protein is CSVEDNVSYGYTF. Written as DNA, the CDR3 is TGCAGCGTTGAAGATAACGTGAGCTATGGCTACACCTTC.

This chain links TRBV20-1 with TRBJ1-4; the match to TRBD1 covers 7 bases. Germline loops: CDR1 DFQATT, CDR2 SNEGSKA (reference sequence). Germline trimming cut 3 bases from V and 5 bases from J; bases unmatched to any gene: 6. The CDR3 loop spans 14 amino acids. CDR3 loop: CSARGDSINEKLFF. In DNA, the CDR3 is TGCAGTGCTAGGGGGGACAGTATAAATGAAAAACTGTTTTTT.

J is TRBJ2-3 and V is TRBV3-1; D gene ambiguous. V gave up 1 base and J gave up 3 bases, with 11 bases separating them. The CDR3 runs 15 residues. The germline V gene has CDR1 LGHDT and CDR2 YNNKEL (reference sequence). CDR3 amino acids: CASSQAPQATDTQYF. The CDR3 DNA follows: TGTGCCAGCAGCCAAGCCCCTCAAGCGACAGATACGCAGTATTTT.

This clonotype was seen at least ten times. The CDR3: CASTDGGREQYF. CDR3 sequence (DNA): TGTGCCAGCACCGATGGTGGGCGCGAGCAGTACTTC. The J gene is TRBJ2-7, the V gene TRBV7-2; unclear D gene. Per the germline V gene, CDR1 is SGHTA and CDR2 is FQGNSA. The CDR3 is 12 amino acids. V shed 7 bases and J shed 6 bases, with 13 bases lying between them.

At least ten counts were recorded for this clonotype. The V call is TRBV7-2, the J call TRBJ1-1; 7 nucleotides agree with TRBD1. After removal of 5 bases from V and 5 bases from J, the junction contained 8 bases not matched to a gene. The CDR3 totals 14 residues. CDR1 and CDR2 (germline): SGHTA, FQGNSA. CDR3 loop: CASSQTGDWTEAFF. DNA for the CDR3: TGTGCCAGCAGCCAAACAGGGGATTGGACTGAAGCTTTCTTT.

This clonotype was recorded many times. The chain links TRBV28 to TRBJ2-5; D possibly corresponds to TRBD2 (6 bases). The germline CDR1 and CDR2 sequences are MDHEN and SYDVKM. V was cut by 3 bases and J by 0 bases, with 14 bases left in between. The CDR3 extends over 16 amino acids. CDR3 in amino acids: CASSFGGFRYQETQYF. The CDR3 nucleotides read TGTGCCAGCAGTTTCGGGGGATTTCGGTACCAAGAGACCCAGTACTTC.

There are a few counts of this clonotype. J is TRBJ1-6 and V is TRBV30; D is uncertain. This CDR3 contains 13 residues. Trimming took 2 bases from V and 4 from J, leaving 6 bases between them. Germline V gene lookup returns CDR1 GTSNPN and CDR2 SVGIG (reference sequence). CDR3 DNA sequence: TGTGCCTGGAGTTCGTCGTATAATTCACCCCTCCACTTT. Translating gives CAWSSSYNSPLHF.

This clonotype occurred many times. The chain is built from TRBV7-6 and TRBJ2-5, with TRBD1 as a possible D gene (5 bases). The CDR3 sequence is 14 residues long. Per germline, CDR1 SGHVS and CDR2 FNYEAQ. V lost 0 bases and J lost 4, with 9 bases in between. CDR3 bases: TGTGCCAGCAGCTTAGCGGACAAGCCAGAGACCCAGTACTTC. As protein: CASSLADKPETQYF. Drawing the rest from reference TRBV7-6 and TRBJ2-5, the complete variable domain is GAGVSQSPRYKVTKRGQDVALRCDPISGHVSLYWYRQALGQGPEFLTYFNYEAQQDKSGLPNDRFSAERPEGSISTLTIQRTEQRDSAMYRCASSLADKPETQYFGPGTRLLVL.

This clonotype was found many times. This CDR3 reads CASSLRGSRNQPQHF. As DNA, the CDR3 is TGTGCCAGCAGTTTACGGGGGTCAAGGAATCAGCCCCAGCATTTT. The chain couples TRBV12-3 or TRBV12-4 to TRBJ1-5; perhaps TRBD1 as D (5 bases). The length of the CDR3 is 15 residues. Between the trimmed V and J ends, which lost 2 bases and 4 bases, there was a span of 12 bases.